This T cell receptor beta chain was sequenced in a study of regulatory dendritic cells for organ transplantation. Notes on the study in general: The most alloreactive TCR clonotypes were found in resting memory CD8+ cells. Memory T cells were less diverse than naive, with memory CD8+ most oligoclonal. Mature dendritic cells appeared to drive more memory CD8+ clonal expansion than regulatory ones.

Germline-derived CDR1 and CDR2 are SGDLS and YYNGEE. This CDR3 is built from 16 residues. V dropped 0 bases and J dropped 6 bases, with 15 bases sitting between them. Comment on this clone: The target antigen is unknown.

Generated by immunoSEQ multiplex PCR, the TCRdb table keeps only in-frame clones and is missing some. Here the sample spans 5,000 to 6,500 clones, about 64% being singletons. CD4+ or CD8+ T cells were sorted as naive CD45RA+ or memory CD45RO+. The TCR was taken from a human donor in good health. The V gene is TRBV9, the J gene TRBJ2-2, with unresolved D. Sequencing used memory CD8+ T cells from blood. Subset of the sample: CD45RO+ memory T cells. The CDR3 reads CASSVEEWAVAGELFF. CDR3 bases: TGTGCCAGCAGCGTAGAGGAATGGGCCGTGGCCGGGGAGCTGTTTTTT.